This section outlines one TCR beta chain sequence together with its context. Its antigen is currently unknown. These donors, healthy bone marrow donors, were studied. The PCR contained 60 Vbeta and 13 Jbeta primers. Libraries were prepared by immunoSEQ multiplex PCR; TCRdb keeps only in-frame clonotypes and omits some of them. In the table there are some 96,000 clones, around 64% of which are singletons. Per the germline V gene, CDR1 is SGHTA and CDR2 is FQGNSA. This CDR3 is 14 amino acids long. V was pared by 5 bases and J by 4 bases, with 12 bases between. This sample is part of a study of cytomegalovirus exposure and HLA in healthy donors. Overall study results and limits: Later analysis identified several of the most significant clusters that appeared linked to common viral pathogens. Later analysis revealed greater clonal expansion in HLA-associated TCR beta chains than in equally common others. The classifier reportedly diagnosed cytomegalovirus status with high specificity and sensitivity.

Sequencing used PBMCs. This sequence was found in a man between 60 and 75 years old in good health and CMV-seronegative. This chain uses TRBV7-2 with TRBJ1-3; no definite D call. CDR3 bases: TGTGCCAGCAGCCTGCCGATGAGGGGAAACACCATATATTTT. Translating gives CASSLPMRGNTIYF.